Listed here is a single T cell receptor beta chain. What it binds is unknown. Data came from immunoSEQ multiplex PCR; TCRdb stores just in-frame clones and leaves some out. Of 120,000 or so clones in the sample, under 95% were seen once. The data derive from a study of T cell responses to AZD1222 COVID-19 vaccine. Points from the study as a whole: Receipt of two AZD1222 doses was followed by a rise in Spike-specific TCR breadth and depth. The study identified only a handful of AZD1222 recipients as seropositive at baseline.

The TCR sequence derives from an adult who received the AZD1222 COVID-19 vaccine. Here the sequenced sample was peripheral blood, taken 28 days after the second AZD1222 dose.

CDR3 in DNA: TGCGCCAGCAGCCAAGCAGGGACAGTGAGATCTGGCTACACCTTC. It translates to CASSQAGTVRSGYTF. The V gene is TRBV4-3, the J gene TRBJ1-2; 7 positions agree with TRBD1. The CDR3 has 15 amino acids. Per germline, CDR1 LGHNA and CDR2 YSLEER. V lost 1 base, J lost 7 bases, and 9 bases stayed unmatched.